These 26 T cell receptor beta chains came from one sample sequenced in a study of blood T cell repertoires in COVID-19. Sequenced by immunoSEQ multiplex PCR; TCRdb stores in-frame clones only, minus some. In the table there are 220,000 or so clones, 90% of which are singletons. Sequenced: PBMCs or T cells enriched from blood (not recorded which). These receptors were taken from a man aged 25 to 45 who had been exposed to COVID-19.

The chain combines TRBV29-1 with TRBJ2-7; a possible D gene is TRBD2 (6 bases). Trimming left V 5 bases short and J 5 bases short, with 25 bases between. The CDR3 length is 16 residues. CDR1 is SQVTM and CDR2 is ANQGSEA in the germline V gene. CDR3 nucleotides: TGCAGCGTTCGAGGTGGCAGCGGGCCACAGACAAACGAGCAGTACTTC. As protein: CSVRGGSGPQTNEQYF.

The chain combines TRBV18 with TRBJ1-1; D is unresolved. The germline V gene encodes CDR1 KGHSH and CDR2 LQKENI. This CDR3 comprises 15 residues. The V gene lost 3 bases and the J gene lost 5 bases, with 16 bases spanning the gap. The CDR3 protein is CASSPQASFGTEAFF. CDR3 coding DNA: TGTGCCAGCTCACCTCAAGCCTCTTTCGGGACTGAAGCTTTCTTT.

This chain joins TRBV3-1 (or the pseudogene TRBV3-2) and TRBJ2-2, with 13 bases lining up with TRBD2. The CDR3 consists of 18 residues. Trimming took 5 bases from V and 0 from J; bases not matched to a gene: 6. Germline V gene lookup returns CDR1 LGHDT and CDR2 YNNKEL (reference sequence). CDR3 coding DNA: TGTGCCAGCAGCTCCGGACTAGCGGGGGCCGCGAACACCGGGGAGCTGTTTTTT. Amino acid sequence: CASSSGLAGAANTGELFF.

The DNA for the CDR3 is TGTGCCAGCTCACCCTCCCCGGGACAGGGATACGAAAAACTGTTTTTT. This sequence encodes CASSPSPGQGYEKLFF. V and J are TRBV18 and TRBJ1-4; 9 bases line up with TRBD1. The junction had 10 bases not matched to a gene; V was cut back by 3 bases and J by 8 bases. The CDR3 loop spans 16 amino acids. CDR1 is KGHSH and CDR2 is LQKENI in the germline V gene. The full variable domain, completed using reference TRBV18 and TRBJ1-4, is NAGVMQNPRHLVRRRGQEARLRCSPMKGHSHVYWYRQLPEEGLKFMVYLQKENIIDESGMPKERFSAEFPKEGPSILRIQQVVRGDSAAYFCASSPSPGQGYEKLFFGSGTQLSVL.

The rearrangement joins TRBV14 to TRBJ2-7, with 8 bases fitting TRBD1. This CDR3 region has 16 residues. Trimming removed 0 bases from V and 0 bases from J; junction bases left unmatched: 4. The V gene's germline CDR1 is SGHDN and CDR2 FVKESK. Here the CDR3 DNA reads TGTGCCAGCAGCCAAGAGGGGACAGGACTCTCCTACGAGCAGTACTTC. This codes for CASSQEGTGLSYEQYF.

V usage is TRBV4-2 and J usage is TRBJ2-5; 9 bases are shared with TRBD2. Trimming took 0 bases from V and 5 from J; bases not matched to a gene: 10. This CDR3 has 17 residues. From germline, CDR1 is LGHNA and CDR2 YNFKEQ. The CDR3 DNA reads TGTGCCAGCAGCCAAGAGTTGGGACTAGCCGGGGGGGAGACCCAGTACTTC. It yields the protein CASSQELGLAGGETQYF.

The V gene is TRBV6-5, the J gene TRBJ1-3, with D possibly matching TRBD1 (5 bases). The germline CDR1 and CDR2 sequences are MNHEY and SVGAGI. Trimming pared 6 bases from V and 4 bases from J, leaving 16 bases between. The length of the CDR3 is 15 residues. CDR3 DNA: TGTGCCAGCAGGCCGACAGTCGGAGTCGGAAACACCATATATTTT. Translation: CASRPTVGVGNTIYF.

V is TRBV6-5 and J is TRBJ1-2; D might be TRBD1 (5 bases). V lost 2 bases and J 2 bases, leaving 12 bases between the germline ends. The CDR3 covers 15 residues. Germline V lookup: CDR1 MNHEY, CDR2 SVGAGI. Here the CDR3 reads CASSYDSLVNYGYTF. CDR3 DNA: TGTGCCAGCAGTTACGACAGCCTTGTCAACTATGGCTACACCTTC.

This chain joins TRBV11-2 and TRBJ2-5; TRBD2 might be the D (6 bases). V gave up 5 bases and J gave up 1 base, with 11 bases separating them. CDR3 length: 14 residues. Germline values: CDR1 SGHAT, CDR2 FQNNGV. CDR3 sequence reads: CASSVTSPQETQYF. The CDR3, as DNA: TGTGCCAGCAGCGTTACTAGCCCCCAAGAGACCCAGTACTTC.

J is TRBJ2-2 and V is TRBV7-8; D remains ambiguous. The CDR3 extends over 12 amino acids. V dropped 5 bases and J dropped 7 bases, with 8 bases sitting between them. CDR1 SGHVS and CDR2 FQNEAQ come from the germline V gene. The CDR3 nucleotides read TGTGCCAGCAGCCCCTTTTACGGGGAGCTGTTTTTT. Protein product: CASSPFYGELFF.

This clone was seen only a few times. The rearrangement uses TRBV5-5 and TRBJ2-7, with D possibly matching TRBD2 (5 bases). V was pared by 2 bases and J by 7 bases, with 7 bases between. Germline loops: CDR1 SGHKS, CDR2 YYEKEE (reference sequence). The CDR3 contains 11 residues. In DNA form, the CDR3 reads TGTGCCAGCAGCTTCAGGAGGGAGCAGTACTTC. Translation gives CASSFRREQYF. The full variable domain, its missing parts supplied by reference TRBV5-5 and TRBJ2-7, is DAGVTQSPTHLIKTRGQQVTLRCSPISGHKSVSWYQQVLGQGPQFIFQYYEKEERGRGNFPDRFSARQFPNYSSELNVNALLLGDSALYLCASSFRREQYFGPGTRLTVT.

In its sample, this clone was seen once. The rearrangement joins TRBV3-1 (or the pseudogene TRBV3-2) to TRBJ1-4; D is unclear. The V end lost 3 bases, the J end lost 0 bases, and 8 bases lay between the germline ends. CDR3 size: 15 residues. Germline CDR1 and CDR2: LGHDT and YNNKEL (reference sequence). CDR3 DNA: TGTGCCAGCAGCCAGGGCAGTGCAACTAATGAAAAACTGTTTTTT. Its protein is CASSQGSATNEKLFF.

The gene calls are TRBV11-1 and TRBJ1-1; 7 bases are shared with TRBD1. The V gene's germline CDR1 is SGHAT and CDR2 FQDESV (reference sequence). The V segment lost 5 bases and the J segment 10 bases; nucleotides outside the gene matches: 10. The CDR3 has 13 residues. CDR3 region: CASSPGTANGAFF. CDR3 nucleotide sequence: TGTGCCAGCAGCCCCGGGACAGCAAATGGAGCTTTCTTT.

CDR3: CASREAGDTQYF. The DNA for the CDR3 is TGTGCCAGCAGGGAAGCGGGAGATACGCAGTATTTT. This chain uses TRBV11-1 with TRBJ2-3; TRBD2 might be the D (6 bases). The CDR3 has 12 residues. Germline CDR1 SGHAT, CDR2 FQDESV (reference sequence). V was pared by 6 bases and J by 5 bases, with 9 bases between.

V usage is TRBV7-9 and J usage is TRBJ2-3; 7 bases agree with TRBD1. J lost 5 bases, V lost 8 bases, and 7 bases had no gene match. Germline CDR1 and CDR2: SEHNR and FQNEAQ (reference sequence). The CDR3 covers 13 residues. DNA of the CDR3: TGTGCCAGCCACCGACAGGGTGGAGATACGCAGTATTTT. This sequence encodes CASHRQGGDTQYF.

For the CDR3, the DNA is TGCGCCAGCAGCCCCCCCGGGGGTCCCGGGGAGCTGTTTTTT. This encodes CASSPPGGPGELFF. This chain links TRBV5-1 with TRBJ2-2, with D maybe TRBD2 (6 bases). The CDR3 extends over 14 amino acids. V shed 4 bases and J shed 6 bases, with 13 bases lying between them. From germline, CDR1 is SGHRS and CDR2 YFSETQ. The entire variable domain, with the rest obtained from reference TRBV5-1 and TRBJ2-2, is as follows: KAGVTQTPRYLIKTRGQQVTLSCSPISGHRSVSWYQQTPGQGLQFLFEYFSETQRNKGNFPGRFSGRQFSNSRSEMNVSTLELGDSALYLCASSPPGGPGELFFGEGSRLTVL.

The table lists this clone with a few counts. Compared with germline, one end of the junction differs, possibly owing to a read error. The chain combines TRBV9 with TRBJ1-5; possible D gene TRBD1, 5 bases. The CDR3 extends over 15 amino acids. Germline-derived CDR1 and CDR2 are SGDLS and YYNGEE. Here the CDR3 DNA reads TGTGCCAGCAGCCCCGACGGGGGGAGCAAGCAGCCCCAGCATTTT. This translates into CASSPDGGSKQPQHF.

The CDR3 loop is CASSSNRAPTGQFF. The CDR3 DNA is TGCGCCAGCAGCTCAAACAGGGCTCCTACCGGGCAGTTCTTC. This rearrangement joins TRBV5-1 to TRBJ2-1, with D perhaps matching TRBD1 (6 bases). Germline V gene sequence: CDR1 SGHRS, CDR2 YFSETQ. There are 14 residues in the CDR3. Trimming took off 3 bases at V and 12 bases at J, with 19 bases between the two ends.

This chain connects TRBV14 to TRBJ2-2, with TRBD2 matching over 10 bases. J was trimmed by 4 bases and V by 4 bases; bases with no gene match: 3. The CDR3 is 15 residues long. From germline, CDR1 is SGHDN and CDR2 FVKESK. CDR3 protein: CASSPIAGGTGELFF. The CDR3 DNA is TGTGCCAGCAGCCCCATAGCGGGGGGCACCGGGGAGCTGTTTTTT.

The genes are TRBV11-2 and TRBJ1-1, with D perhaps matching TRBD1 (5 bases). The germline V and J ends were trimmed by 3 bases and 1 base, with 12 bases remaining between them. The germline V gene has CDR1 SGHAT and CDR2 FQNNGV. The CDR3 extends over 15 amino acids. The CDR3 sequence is CASSLTGGQNTEAFF. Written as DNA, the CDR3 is TGTGCCAGCAGCTTGACGGGGGGTCAGAACACTGAAGCTTTCTTT.

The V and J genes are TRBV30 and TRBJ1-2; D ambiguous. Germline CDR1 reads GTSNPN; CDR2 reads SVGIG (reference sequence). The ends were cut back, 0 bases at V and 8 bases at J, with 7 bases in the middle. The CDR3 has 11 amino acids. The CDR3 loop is CAWSVRGGYTF. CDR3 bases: TGTGCCTGGAGTGTAAGAGGCGGCTACACCTTC. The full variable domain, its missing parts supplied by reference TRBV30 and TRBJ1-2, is SQTIHQWPATLVQPVGSPLSLECTVEGTSNPNLYWYRQAAGRGLQLLFYSVGIGQISSEVPQNLSASRPQDRQFILSSKKLLLSDSGFYLCAWSVRGGYTFGSGTRLTVV.

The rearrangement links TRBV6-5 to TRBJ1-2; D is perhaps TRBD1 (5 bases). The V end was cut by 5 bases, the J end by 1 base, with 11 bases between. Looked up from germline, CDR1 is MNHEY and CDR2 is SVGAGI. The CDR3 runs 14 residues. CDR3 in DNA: TGTGCCAGCAGTCTTCATAGGGGTAACTATGGCTACACCTTC. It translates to CASSLHRGNYGYTF.

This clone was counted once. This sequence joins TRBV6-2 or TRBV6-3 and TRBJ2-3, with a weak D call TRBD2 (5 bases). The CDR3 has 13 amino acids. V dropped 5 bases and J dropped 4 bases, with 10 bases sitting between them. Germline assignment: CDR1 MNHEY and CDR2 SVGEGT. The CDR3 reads CASSQLVSDTQYF. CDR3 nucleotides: TGTGCCAGCAGTCAACTAGTGTCAGATACGCAGTATTTT.

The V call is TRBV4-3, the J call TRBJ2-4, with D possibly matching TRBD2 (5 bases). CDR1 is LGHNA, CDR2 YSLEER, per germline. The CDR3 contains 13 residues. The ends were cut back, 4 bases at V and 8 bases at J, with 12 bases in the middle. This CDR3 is CASSRFKEDIQYF. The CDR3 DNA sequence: TGCGCCAGCAGCCGTTTTAAGGAGGACATTCAGTACTTC.

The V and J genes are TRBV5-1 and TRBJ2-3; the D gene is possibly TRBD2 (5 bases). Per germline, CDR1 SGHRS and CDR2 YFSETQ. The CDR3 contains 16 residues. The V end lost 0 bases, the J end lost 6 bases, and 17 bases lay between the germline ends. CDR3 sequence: CASSLEFGLFGDTQYF. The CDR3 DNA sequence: TGCGCCAGCAGCTTGGAGTTCGGACTGTTCGGGGATACGCAGTATTTT.

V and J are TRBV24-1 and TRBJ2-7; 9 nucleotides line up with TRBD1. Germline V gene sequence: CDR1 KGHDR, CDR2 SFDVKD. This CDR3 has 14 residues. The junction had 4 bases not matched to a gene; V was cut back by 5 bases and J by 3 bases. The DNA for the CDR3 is TGTGCCACCAGTGGGACAGGGGCCGGCTACGAGCAGTACTTC. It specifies CATSGTGAGYEQYF.